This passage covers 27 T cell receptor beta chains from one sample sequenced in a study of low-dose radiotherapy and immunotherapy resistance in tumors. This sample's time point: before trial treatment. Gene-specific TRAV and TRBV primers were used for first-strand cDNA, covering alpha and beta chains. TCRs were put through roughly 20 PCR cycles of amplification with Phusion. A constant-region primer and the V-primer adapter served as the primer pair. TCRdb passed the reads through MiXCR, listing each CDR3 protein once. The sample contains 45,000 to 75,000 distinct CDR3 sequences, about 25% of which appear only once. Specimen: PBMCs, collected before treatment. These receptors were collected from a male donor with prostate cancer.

The CDR3 bases are TGTGCCAGCAGCTCCAAAACGAGGGGGGGCCCGTACGAGCAGTACTTC. Its protein product is CASSSKTRGGPYEQYF. The chain combines TRBV11-3 with TRBJ2-7; perhaps TRBD2 as D (7 bases). Germline assignment: CDR1 SGHNT and CDR2 YENEEA. Trimming shortened V by 4 bases and J by 4 bases, and 20 bases separated the two germline ends. The CDR3 contains 16 residues.

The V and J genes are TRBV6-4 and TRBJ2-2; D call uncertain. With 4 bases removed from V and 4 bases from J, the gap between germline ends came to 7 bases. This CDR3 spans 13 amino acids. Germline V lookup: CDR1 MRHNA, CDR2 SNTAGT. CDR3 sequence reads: CASSVGTTGELFF. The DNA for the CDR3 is TGTGCCAGCAGTGTGGGCACCACCGGGGAGCTGTTTTTT.

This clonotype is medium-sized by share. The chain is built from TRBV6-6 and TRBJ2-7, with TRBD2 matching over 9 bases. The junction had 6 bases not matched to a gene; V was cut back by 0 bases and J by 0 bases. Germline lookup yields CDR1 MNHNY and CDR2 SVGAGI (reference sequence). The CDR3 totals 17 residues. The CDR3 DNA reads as TGTGCCAGCAGTTACTCGACTAGCGGACAGAGCTCCTACGAGCAGTACTTC. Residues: CASSYSTSGQSSYEQYF.

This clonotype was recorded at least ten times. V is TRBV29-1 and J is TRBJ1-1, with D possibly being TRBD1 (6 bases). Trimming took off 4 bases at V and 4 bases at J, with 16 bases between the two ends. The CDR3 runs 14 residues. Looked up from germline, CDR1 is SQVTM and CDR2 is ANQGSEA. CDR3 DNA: TGCAGCGTTGGCGCAGGGGCCGGGGGCACTGAAGCTTTCTTT. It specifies CSVGAGAGGTEAFF.

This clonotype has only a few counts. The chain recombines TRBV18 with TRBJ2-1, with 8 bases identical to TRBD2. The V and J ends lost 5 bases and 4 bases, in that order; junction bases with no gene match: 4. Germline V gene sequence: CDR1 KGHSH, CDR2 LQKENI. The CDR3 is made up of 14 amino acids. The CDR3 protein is CASSTSGSYNEQFF. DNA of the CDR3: TGTGCCAGCTCAACGAGCGGGAGTTACAATGAGCAGTTCTTC.

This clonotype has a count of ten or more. The CDR3: CASRGSDRGAADTQYF. The CDR3 coding sequence is TGTGCCAGCAGGGGCTCGGACAGGGGGGCCGCAGATACGCAGTATTTT. The rearrangement joins TRBV2 to TRBJ2-3, with TRBD1 identical over 10 bases. Germline loops: CDR1 SNHLY, CDR2 FYNNEI. This CDR3 contains 16 residues. J was trimmed by 4 bases and V by 6 bases; bases with no gene match: 10.

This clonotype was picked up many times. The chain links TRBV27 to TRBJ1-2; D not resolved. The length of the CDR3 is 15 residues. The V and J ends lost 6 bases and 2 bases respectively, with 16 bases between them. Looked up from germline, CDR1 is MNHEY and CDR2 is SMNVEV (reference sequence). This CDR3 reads CASSQKGRSNYGYTF. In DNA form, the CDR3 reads TGTGCCAGCAGCCAAAAAGGAAGATCAAACTATGGCTACACCTTC.

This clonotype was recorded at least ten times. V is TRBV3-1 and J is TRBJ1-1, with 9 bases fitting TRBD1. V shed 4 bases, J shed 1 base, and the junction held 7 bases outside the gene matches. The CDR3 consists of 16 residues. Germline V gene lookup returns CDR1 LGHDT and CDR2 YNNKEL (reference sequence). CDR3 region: CASSPDRGGGNTEAFF. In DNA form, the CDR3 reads TGTGCCAGCAGCCCGGACAGGGGAGGCGGGAACACTGAAGCTTTCTTT.

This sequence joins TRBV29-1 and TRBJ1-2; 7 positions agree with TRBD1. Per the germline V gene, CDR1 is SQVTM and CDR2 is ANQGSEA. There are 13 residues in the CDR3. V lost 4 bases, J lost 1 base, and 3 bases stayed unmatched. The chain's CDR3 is CSVVQGNNYGYTF. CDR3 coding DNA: TGCAGCGTTGTACAGGGGAATAACTATGGCTACACCTTC.

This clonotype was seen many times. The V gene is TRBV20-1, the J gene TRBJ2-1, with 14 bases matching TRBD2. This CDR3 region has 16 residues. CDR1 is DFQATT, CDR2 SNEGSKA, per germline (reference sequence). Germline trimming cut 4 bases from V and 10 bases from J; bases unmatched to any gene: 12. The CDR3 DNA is TGCAGTGCTACCAATCCAGGACTAGCGGGAGGCCGGGAGCAGTTCTTC. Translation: CSATNPGLAGGREQFF.

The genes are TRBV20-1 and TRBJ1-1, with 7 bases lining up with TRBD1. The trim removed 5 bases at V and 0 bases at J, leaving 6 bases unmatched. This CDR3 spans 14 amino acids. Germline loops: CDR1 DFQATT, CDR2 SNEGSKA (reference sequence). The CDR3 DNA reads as TGCAGTGCTGGGGCCGGGACAGTGAACACTGAAGCTTTCTTT. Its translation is CSAGAGTVNTEAFF.

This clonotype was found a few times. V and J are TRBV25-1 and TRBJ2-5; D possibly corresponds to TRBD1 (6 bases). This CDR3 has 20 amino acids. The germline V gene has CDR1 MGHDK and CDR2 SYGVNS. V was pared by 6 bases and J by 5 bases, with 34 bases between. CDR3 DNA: TGTGCCAGCAGCGTGCGGACAGTTTTAAAAGGGACAAGTCCCCCGGAGACCCAGTACTTC. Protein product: CASSVRTVLKGTSPPETQYF.

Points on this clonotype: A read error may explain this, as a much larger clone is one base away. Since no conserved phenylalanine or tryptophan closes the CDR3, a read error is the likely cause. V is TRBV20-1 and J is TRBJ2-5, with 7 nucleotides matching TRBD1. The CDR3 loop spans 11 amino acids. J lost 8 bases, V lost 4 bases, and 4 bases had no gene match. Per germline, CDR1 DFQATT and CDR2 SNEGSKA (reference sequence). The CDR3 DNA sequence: TGCAGTGCTAAGACAGGGCAAACCCAGTACTGC. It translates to CSAKTGQTQYC.

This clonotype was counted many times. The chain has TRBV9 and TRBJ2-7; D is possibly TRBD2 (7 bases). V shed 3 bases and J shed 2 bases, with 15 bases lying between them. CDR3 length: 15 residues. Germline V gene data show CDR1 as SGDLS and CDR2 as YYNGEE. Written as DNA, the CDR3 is TGTGCCAGCAGCGCTCCAGGGGAGGGACCCTACGAGCAGTACTTC. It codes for CASSAPGEGPYEQYF.

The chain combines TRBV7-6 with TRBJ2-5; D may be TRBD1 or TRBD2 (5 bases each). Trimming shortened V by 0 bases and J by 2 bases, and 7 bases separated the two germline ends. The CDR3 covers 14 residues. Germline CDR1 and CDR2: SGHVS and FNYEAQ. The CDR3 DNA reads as TGTGCCAGCAGCTTAGCGGGACCACAAGAGACCCAGTACTTC. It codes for CASSLAGPQETQYF.

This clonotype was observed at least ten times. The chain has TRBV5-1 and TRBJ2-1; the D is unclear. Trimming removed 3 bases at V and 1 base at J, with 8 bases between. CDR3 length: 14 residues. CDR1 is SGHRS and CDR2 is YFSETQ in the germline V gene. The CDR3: CASSSQGSYNEQFF. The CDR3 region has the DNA TGCGCCAGCAGCTCCCAAGGGTCCTACAATGAGCAGTTCTTC. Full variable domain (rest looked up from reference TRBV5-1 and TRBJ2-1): KAGVTQTPRYLIKTRGQQVTLSCSPISGHRSVSWYQQTPGQGLQFLFEYFSETQRNKGNFPGRFSGRQFSNSRSEMNVSTLELGDSALYLCASSSQGSYNEQFFGPGTRLTVL.

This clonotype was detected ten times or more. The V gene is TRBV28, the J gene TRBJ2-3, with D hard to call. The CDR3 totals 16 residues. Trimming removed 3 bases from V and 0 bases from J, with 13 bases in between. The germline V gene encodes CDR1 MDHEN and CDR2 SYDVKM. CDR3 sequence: CASSFLDGPSTDTQYF. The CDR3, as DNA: TGTGCCAGCAGTTTTCTGGACGGGCCTAGCACAGATACGCAGTATTTT. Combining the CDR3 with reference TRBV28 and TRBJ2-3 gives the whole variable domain DVKVTQSSRYLVKRTGEKVFLECVQDMDHENMFWYRQDPGLGLRLIYFSYDVKMKEKGDIPEGYSVSREKKERFSLILESASTNQTSMYLCASSFLDGPSTDTQYFGPGTRLTVL.

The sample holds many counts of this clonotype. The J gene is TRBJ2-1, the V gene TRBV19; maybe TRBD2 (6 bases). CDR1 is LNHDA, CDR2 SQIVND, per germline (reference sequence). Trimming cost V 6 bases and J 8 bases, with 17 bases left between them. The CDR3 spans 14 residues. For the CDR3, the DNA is TGTGCCAGTAGCCGGGAGAACCTTGGCCATGAGCAGTTCTTC. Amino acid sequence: CASSRENLGHEQFF.

CDR3 in amino acids: CASSFTGYEQYF. The CDR3 DNA sequence: TGTGCCAGCAGCTTTACAGGGTACGAGCAGTACTTC. The V call is TRBV7-8, the J call TRBJ2-7; D possibly corresponds to TRBD1 (6 bases). Germline CDR1 reads SGHVS; CDR2 reads FQNEAQ. The CDR3 runs 12 residues. Trimming took off 3 bases at V and 4 bases at J, with 7 bases between the two ends.

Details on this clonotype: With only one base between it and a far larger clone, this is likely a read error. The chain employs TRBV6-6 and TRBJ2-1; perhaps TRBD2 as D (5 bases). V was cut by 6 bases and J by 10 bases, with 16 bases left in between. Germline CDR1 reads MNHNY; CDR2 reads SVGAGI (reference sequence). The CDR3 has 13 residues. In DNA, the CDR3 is TGTGCCAGCAGGACTATGTCAGGTGGCGAGCAGTTCTTC. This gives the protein CASRTMSGGEQFF.

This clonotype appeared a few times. DNA for the CDR3: TGCAGTGCTATGGACGGTTACTCCTACGAGCAGTACTTC. This codes for CSAMDGYSYEQYF. This chain joins TRBV20-1 and TRBJ2-7; D uncertain. The CDR3 has 13 residues. V gave up 4 bases and J gave up 0 bases, with 10 bases separating them. Per the germline V gene, CDR1 is DFQATT and CDR2 is SNEGSKA (reference sequence).

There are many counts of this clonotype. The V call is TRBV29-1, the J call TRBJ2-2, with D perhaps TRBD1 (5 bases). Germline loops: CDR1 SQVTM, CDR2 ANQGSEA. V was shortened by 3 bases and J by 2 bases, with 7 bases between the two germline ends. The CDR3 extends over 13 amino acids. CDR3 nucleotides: TGCAGCGTTGACAGGGTCAACACCGGGGAGCTGTTTTTT. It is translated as CSVDRVNTGELFF.

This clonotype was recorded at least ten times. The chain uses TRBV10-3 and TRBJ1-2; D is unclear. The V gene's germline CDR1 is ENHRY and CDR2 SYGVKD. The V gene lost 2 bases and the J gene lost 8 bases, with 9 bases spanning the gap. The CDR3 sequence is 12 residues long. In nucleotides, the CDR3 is TGTGCCATCAGTGAGGACCGGGGAGGCTACACCTTC. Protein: CAISEDRGGYTF.

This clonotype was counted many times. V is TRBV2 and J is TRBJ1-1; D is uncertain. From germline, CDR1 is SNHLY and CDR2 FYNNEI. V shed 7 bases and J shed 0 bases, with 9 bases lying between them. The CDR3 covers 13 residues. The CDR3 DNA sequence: TGTGCCAGCACTCCGAAAATGAACACTGAAGCTTTCTTT. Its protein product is CASTPKMNTEAFF.

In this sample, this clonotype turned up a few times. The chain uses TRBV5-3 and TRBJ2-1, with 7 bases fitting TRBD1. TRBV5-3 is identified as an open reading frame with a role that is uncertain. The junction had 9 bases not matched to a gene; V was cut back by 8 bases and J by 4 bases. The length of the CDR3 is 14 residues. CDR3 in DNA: TGTGCCAGCAGCCCCGGGACAGTTTACAATGAGCAGTTCTTC. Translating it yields CASSPGTVYNEQFF.

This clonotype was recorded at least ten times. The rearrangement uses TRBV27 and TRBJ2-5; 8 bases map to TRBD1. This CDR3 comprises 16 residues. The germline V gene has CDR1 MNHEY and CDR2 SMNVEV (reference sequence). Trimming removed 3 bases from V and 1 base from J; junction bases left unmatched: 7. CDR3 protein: CASSFRQGTFQETQYF. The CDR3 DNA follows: TGTGCCAGCAGTTTTCGACAGGGGACGTTCCAAGAGACCCAGTACTTC.

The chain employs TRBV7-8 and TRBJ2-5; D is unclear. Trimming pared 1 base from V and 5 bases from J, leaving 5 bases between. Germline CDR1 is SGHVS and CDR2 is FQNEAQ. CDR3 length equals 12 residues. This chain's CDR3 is CASSLVAETQYF. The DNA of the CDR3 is TGTGCCAGCAGCTTAGTTGCGGAGACCCAGTACTTC.